These 8 T cell receptor beta chains originate from one sample sequenced in a study of cytotoxic CD8 clonotypes in ibrutinib-treated CLL. The method was immunoSEQ multiplex PCR; TCRdb's version includes in-frame clones alone and lacks a portion of them. The repertoire consists of about 200,000 clones, with around 70% occurring once and the leading ten covering about 6.4%. Here the sequenced sample was PBMCs, taken after 12 months of ibrutinib treatment. All receptors derive from a human donor with chronic lymphocytic leukemia.

The rearrangement links TRBV7-9 to TRBJ1-4, with TRBD1 as a possible D gene (5 bases). V lost 5 bases and J 3 bases, leaving 13 bases between the germline ends. The CDR3 is made up of 15 amino acids. From germline, CDR1 is SEHNR and CDR2 FQNEAQ (reference sequence). The CDR3 reads CASSREGAANEKLFF. The CDR3 region has the DNA TGTGCCAGCAGCCGGGAAGGGGCAGCTAATGAAAAACTGTTTTTT. The whole variable domain, filled in from reference TRBV7-9 and TRBJ1-4, reads DTGVSQNPRHKITKRGQNVTFRCDPISEHNRLYWYRQTLGQGPEFLTYFQNEAQLEKSRLLSDRFSAERPKGSFSTLEIQRTEQGDSAMYLCASSREGAANEKLFFGSGTQLSVL.

The V and J genes are TRBV10-3 and TRBJ1-2; TRBD1 agrees at 9 bases. CDR3 length equals 14 residues. Losses at the gene ends were 3 bases for V and 7 bases for J; bases not matched to a gene: 6. From germline, CDR1 is ENHRY and CDR2 SYGVKD. Here the CDR3 DNA reads TGTGCCATCAGTGATTCCGGGACAGGGTCTGGCTACACCTTC. The encoded protein is CAISDSGTGSGYTF.

This sequence joins TRBV9 and TRBJ1-2; tentative D call: TRBD1 (6 bases). Germline V lookup: CDR1 SGDLS, CDR2 YYNGEE. The CDR3 contains 16 residues. Trimming stripped 4 bases from V and 8 bases from J, with 24 bases between. CDR3 protein: CASSLYRDTSSGGYTF. The CDR3 DNA reads as TGTGCCAGCAGCCTATACCGGGACACTTCAAGTGGGGGCTACACCTTC.

V usage is TRBV29-1 and J usage is TRBJ2-1; a possible D gene is TRBD1 (5 bases). V gave up 0 bases and J gave up 0 bases, with 9 bases separating them. The CDR3 consists of 15 residues. Germline lookup yields CDR1 SQVTM and CDR2 ANQGSEA. CDR3 sequence reads: CSVEEGDYSYNEQFF. In DNA form, the CDR3 reads TGCAGCGTTGAAGAAGGGGATTACTCCTACAATGAGCAGTTCTTC.

This sequence joins TRBV19 and TRBJ2-1; TRBD2 aligns across 8 bases. From germline, CDR1 is LNHDA and CDR2 SQIVND (reference sequence). Unmatched junction bases numbered 5, after V lost 7 bases and J lost 3 bases. This CDR3 is 14 amino acids long. CDR3 nucleotide sequence: TGTGCCAGTAACGACGGGGGGGACTACAATGAGCAGTTCTTC. Its translation is CASNDGGDYNEQFF.

In the case of this clone: With a much larger clone just one base away, this may be a read error. This chain uses TRBV2 with TRBJ2-6; tentatively, D is TRBD1 (6 bases). The CDR3 consists of 15 residues. Trimming took off 3 bases at V and 0 bases at J, with 6 bases between the two ends. Germline V gives CDR1 SNHLY, CDR2 FYNNEI. The DNA of the CDR3 is TGTGCCAGCAGTGACAGGGGCTCTGGGGCCAACGTCCTGACTTTC. Residues: CASSDRGSGANVLTF.

V and J are TRBV2 and TRBJ1-2; D is possibly TRBD1 (5 bases). The CDR3 contains 13 residues. V lost 4 bases and J 4 bases, leaving 10 bases between the germline ends. Looked up from germline, CDR1 is SNHLY and CDR2 is FYNNEI. The CDR3 loop reads CASSAQGLYGYTF. The CDR3 DNA is TGTGCCAGCAGTGCCCAGGGCCTCTATGGCTACACCTTC.

The V call is TRBV4-2, the J call TRBJ2-5; 7 bases line up with TRBD2. From germline, CDR1 is LGHNA and CDR2 YNFKEQ. CDR3 size: 20 residues. V lost 1 base to trimming and J lost 1 base; unmatched junction nucleotides: 18. As DNA, the CDR3 is TGTGCCAGCAGCCAAGGTCTCCGGGACTATAAATCCCTGAGCCAAGAGACCCAGTACTTC. It translates to CASSQGLRDYKSLSQETQYF.